The TCR beta chain under discussion was sequenced for a study of blood T cell repertoires in COVID-19 (dated by TCRdb to between 2020 and 2021). Background on the whole study: Collaborator samples came from the United States, Italy and Spain and covered acute and convalescent phases of COVID-19. The prospective study material was composed of cDNA or gDNA derived from T cells, B-cell-depleted T cells, or PBMCs. Deeply sampled blood TCRbeta repertoires from subjects exposed to, actively infected with, or recovered from COVID-19 were included in the dataset. The repertoires were released in a freely available public database meant as a resource for research on the immune response to SARS-CoV-2. The samples were drawn from two sources: the first 160 participants of the ongoing ImmuneRACE study, and some 1,300 subjects contributed by 6 global collaborators. Sample metadata almost always included a de-identified subject ID, COVID-19 status, age in years and sex. Where available, HLA class I and class II types were obtained from metadata supplied by the sample provider rather than from assay-based typing. The paper as a whole reports these results and caveats: How much clinical and demographic metadata was included differed by source and by participant, and the metadata was provided uncurated.

Collaborating institutions collected whole blood in K2EDTA tubes following their own protocols. Collaborator samples were shipped for TCRbeta analysis as frozen whole blood, isolated PBMCs, or DNA extracted from either sample type. The CDR3, from cysteine to phenylalanine, totals 14 residues. The entry retains the CDR3 DNA only, 42 bases that are in frame from base 1. Ends trimmed: V by 0 bases, J by 5 bases; bases unmatched to a gene: 2. CDR1 is given as SGHRS and CDR2 as YFSETQ, both from the germline V gene. A note on this clone: This clone's antigen is unknown. No quality values exist for individual bases; no much larger clone is one base distant.

TCRbeta CDR3 regions were amplified from genomic DNA by means of the immunoSEQ Assay, a bias-controlled multiplex PCR. In the paper's pipeline: Within the assay, amplification of reference gene primers was used to estimate how many nucleated cells each sample contained. To quantify the absolute abundance of each unique TCRbeta CDR3 rearrangement, sequence reads were collapsed and filtered. For each sample, productive Simpson clonality was calculated as the square root of Simpson's diversity index across productive rearrangements. Drawn from immuneACCESS, this table holds only the in-frame rearrangements with V and J called that TCRdb kept. Clones are partly lost; checked studies trace under half to an unresolved V gene and leave the rest unexplained. That table supplies the V and J calls and clone size; D and trimming were determined from the DNA. The sample table holds 75,000 to 90,000 clones, of which less than 85% were seen once. Of the sample, roughly 4.8% falls within the top ten clones.

Sequencing was done on a sample of peripheral blood. The receptor's source is an older woman with acute or convalescent COVID-19. Recombination linked TRBV5-1 to TRBJ2-3, with 8 middle bases fitting TRBD1. The CDR3 has the sequence CASSLDRGRDTQYF. The bases are TGCGCCAGCAGCTTGGACAGGGGGAGAGATACGCAGTATTTT.